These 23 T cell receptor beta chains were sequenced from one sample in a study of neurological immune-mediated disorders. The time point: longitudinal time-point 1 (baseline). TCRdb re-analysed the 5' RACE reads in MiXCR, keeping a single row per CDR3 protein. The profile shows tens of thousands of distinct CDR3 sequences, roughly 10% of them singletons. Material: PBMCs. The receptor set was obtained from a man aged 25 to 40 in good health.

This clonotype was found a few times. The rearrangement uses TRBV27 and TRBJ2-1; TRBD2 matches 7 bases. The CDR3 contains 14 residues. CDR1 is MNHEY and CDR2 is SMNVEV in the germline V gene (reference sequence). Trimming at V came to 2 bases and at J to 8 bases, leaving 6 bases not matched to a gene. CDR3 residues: CASSLRLASDEQFF. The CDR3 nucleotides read TGTGCCAGCAGTTTAAGACTAGCCTCCGATGAGCAGTTCTTC.

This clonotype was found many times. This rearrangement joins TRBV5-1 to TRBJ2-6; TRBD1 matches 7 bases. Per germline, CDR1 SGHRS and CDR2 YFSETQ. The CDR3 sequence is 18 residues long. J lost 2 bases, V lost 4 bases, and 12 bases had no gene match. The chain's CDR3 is CASSPRTGPTAGANVLTF. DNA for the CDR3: TGCGCCAGCAGCCCCAGGACAGGACCAACTGCTGGGGCCAACGTCCTGACTTTC.

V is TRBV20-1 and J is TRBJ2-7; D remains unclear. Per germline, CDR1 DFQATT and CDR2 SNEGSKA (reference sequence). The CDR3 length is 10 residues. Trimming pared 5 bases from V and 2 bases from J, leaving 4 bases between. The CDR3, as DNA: TGCAGTGCTGGGACCTACGAGCAGTACTTC. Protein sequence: CSAGTYEQYF.

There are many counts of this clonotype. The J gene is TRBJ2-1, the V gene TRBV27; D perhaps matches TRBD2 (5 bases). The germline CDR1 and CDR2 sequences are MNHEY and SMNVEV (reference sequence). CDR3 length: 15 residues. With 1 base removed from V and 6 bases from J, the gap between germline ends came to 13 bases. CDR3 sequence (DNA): TGTGCCAGCAGTTTATTTGAGAGGGCCGGCAATGAGCAGTTCTTC. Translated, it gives CASSLFERAGNEQFF.

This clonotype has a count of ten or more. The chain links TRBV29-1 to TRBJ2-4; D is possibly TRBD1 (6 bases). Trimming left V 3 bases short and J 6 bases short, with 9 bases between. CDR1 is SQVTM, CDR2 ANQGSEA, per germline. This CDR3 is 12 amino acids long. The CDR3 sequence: CSVDADRNIQYF. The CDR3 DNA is TGCAGCGTTGATGCGGACAGAAACATTCAGTACTTC.

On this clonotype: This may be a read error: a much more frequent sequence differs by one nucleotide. CDR3 amino acids: CSALTDMQYF. In nucleotides, the CDR3 is TGCAGCGCCCTCACAGATATGCAGTATTTT. V usage is TRBV29-1 and J usage is TRBJ2-3; unclear D gene. Germline V lookup: CDR1 SQVTM, CDR2 ANQGSEA. The CDR3 runs 10 residues.

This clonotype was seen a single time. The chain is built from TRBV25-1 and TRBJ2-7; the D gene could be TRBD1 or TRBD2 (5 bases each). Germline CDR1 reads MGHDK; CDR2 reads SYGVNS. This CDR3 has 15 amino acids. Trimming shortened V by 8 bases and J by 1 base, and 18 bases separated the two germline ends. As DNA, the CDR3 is TGTGCCAGCGCAAAATACCGGGACCGGTCCTACGAGCAGTACTTC. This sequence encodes CASAKYRDRSYEQYF.

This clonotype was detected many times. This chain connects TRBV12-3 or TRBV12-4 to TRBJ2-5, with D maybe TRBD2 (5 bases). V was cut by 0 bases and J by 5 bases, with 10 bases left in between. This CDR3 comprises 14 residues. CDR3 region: CASSLAGAEETQYF. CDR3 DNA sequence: TGTGCCAGCAGTTTAGCGGGAGCGGAGGAGACCCAGTACTTC.

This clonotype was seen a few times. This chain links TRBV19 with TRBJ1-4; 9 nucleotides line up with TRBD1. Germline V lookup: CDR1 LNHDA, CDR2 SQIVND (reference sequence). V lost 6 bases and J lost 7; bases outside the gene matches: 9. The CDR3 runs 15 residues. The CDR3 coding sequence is TGTGCCAGTAGAACCGGGACAGGGCGGAGTGAAAAACTGTTTTTT. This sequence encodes CASRTGTGRSEKLFF.

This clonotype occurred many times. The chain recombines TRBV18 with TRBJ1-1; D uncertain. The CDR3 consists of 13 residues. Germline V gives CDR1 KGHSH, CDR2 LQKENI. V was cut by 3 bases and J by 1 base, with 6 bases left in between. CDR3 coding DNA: TGTGCCAGCTCACCGGGCAGGAACACTGAAGCTTTCTTT. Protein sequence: CASSPGRNTEAFF.

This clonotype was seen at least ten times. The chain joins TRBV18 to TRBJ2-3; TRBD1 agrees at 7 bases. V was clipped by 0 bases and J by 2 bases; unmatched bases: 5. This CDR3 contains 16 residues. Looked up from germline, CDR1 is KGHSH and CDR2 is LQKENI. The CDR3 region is CASSPPNRGDTDTQYF. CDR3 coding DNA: TGTGCCAGCTCACCACCGAACAGGGGAGACACAGATACGCAGTATTTT.

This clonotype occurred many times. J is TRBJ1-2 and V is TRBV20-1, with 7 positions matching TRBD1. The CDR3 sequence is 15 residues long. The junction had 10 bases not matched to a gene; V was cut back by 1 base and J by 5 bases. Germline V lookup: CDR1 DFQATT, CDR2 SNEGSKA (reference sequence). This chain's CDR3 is CSARAQGQAWYGYTF. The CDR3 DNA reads TGCAGTGCTAGAGCCCAAGGACAGGCGTGGTATGGCTACACCTTC.

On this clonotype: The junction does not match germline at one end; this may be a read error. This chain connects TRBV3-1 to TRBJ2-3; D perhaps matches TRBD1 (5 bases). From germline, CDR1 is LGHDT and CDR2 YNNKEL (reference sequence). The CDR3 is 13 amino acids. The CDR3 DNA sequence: TGTGCCAGCGGCCAAGGGGCTTCAGATACGCACTATTTT. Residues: CASGQGASDTHYF.

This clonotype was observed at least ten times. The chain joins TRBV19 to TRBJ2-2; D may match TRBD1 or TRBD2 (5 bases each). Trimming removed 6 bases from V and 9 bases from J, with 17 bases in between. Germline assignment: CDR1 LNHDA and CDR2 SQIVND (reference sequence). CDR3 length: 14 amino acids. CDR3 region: CASRWSGSLRELFF. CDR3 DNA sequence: TGTGCCAGTAGATGGTCAGGGAGTTTGCGGGAGCTGTTTTTT.

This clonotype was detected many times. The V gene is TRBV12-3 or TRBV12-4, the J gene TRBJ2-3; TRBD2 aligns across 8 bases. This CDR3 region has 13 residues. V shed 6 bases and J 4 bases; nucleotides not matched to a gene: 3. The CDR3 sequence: CASSPGGADTQYF. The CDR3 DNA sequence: TGTGCCAGCAGCCCGGGAGGGGCAGATACGCAGTATTTT.

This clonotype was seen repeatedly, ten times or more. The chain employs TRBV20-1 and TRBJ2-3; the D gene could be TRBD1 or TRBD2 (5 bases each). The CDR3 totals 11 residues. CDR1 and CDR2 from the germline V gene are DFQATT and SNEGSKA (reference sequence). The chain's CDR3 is CTSGSPDTQYF. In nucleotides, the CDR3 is TGCACCTCAGGGAGCCCAGATACGCAGTATTTT.

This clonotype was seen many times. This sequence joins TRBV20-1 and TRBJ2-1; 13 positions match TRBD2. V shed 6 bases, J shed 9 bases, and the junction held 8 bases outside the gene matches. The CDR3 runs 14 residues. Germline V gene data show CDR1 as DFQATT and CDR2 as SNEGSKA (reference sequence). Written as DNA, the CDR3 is TGCAGTGCCCCGACTAGCGGGAGGTCTGGTGAGCAGTTCTTC. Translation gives CSAPTSGRSGEQFF.

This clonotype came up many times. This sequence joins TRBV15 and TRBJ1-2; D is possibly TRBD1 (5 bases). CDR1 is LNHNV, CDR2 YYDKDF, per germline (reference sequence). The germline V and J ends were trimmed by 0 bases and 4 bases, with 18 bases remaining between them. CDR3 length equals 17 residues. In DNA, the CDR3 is TGTGCCACCAGCAGAGATCCAGACAGTCATCTCGGCTATGGCTACACCTTC. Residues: CATSRDPDSHLGYGYTF. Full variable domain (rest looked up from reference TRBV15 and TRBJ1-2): DAMVIQNPRYQVTQFGKPVTLSCSQTLNHNVMYWYQQKSSQAPKLLFHYYDKDFNNEADTPDNFQSRRPNTSFCFLDIRSPGLGDTAMYLCATSRDPDSHLGYGYTFGSGTRLTVV.

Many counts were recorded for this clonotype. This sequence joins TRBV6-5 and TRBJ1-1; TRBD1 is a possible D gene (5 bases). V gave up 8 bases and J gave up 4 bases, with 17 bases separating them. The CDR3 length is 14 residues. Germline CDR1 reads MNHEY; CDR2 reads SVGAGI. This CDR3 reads CASSKGTIATEAFF. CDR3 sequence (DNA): TGTGCCAGCTCAAAGGGGACCATAGCCACTGAAGCTTTCTTT.

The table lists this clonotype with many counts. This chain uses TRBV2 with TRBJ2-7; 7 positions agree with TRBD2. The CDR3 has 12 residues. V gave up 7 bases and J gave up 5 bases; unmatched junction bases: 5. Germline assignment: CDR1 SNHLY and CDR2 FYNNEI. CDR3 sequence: CASTQRGDEQYF. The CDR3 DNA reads TGTGCCAGCACCCAACGGGGGGACGAGCAGTACTTC.

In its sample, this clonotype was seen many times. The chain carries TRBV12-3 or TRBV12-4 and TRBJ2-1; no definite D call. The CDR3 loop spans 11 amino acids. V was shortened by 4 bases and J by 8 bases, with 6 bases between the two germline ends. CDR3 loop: CASSYWDEQFF. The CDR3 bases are TGTGCCAGCAGTTATTGGGATGAGCAGTTCTTC.

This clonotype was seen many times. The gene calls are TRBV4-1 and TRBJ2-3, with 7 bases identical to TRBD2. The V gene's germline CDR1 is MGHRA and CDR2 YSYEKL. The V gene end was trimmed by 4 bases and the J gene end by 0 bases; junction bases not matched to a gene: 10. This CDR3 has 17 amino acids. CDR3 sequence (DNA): TGCGCCAGCAGCCCTAGCGGAGTGGTAACTAGCACAGATACGCAGTATTTT. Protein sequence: CASSPSGVVTSTDTQYF.

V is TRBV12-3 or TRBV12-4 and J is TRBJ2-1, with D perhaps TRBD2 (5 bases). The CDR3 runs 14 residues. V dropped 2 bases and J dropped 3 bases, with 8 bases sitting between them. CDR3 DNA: TGTGCCAGCAGTTTACGGGATTTCTACAATGAGCAGTTCTTC. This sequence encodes CASSLRDFYNEQFF.